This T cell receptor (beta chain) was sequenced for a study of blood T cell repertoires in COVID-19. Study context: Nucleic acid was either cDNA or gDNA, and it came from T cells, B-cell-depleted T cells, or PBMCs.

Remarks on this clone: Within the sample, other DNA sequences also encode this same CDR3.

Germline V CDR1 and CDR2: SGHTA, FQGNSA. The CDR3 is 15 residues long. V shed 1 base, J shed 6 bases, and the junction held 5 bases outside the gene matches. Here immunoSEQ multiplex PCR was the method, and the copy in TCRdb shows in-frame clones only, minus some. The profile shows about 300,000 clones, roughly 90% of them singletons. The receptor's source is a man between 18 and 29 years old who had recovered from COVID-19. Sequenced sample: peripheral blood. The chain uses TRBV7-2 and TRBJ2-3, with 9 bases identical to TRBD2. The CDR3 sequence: CASSLVAGAGDTQYF. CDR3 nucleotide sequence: TGTGCCAGCAGCTTAGTAGCGGGGGCCGGCGATACGCAGTATTTT.